The 13 T cell receptor beta chains below come from one sample, sequenced in a study of blood T cell repertoires in COVID-19. Sequenced by immunoSEQ multiplex PCR; TCRdb stores in-frame clones only, minus some. This sample has about 330,000 clones, with over 75% found just once. Sample: PBMCs or T cells enriched from blood (not recorded which). Receptor source: a man aged 25-40 years who had recovered from COVID-19.

The rearrangement links TRBV18 to TRBJ1-6; D is perhaps TRBD1 (5 bases). Germline V gives CDR1 KGHSH, CDR2 LQKENI. This CDR3 comprises 15 residues. V lost 3 bases and J 6 bases, leaving 12 bases between the germline ends. CDR3 loop: CASSPSTAPNSPLHF. The CDR3 region has the DNA TGTGCCAGCTCACCTTCGACAGCCCCTAATTCACCCCTCCACTTT. Full variable domain (remainder filled in from reference TRBV18 and TRBJ1-6): NAGVMQNPRHLVRRRGQEARLRCSPMKGHSHVYWYRQLPEEGLKFMVYLQKENIIDESGMPKERFSAEFPKEGPSILRIQQVVRGDSAAYFCASSPSTAPNSPLHFGNGTRLTVT.

This sequence joins TRBV19 and TRBJ1-5; D call uncertain. Trimming cost V 5 bases and J 3 bases, with 5 bases left between them. CDR3 size: 12 residues. Germline V gene lookup returns CDR1 LNHDA and CDR2 SQIVND (reference sequence). The CDR3: CASSFLNQPQHF. The CDR3 DNA reads as TGTGCCAGTAGTTTCCTCAATCAGCCCCAGCATTTT.

The chain has TRBV3-1 (or the pseudogene TRBV3-2) and TRBJ1-2, with 8 bases identical to TRBD1. J was trimmed by 7 bases and V by 1 base; bases with no gene match: 8. Per germline, CDR1 LGHDT and CDR2 YNNKEL (reference sequence). The CDR3 runs 15 residues. As DNA, the CDR3 is TGTGCCAGCAGCCAAGGGTGGCAGGGGGCGCGTGGCTACACCTTC. Its translation is CASSQGWQGARGYTF.

The CDR3 sequence is CASSISPGPQPQHF. The CDR3 region has the DNA TGTGCCAGTAGTATATCCCCAGGGCCTCAGCCCCAGCATTTT. This chain uses TRBV19 with TRBJ1-5, with a tentative D call TRBD1 (5 bases). The CDR3 has 14 amino acids. The germline CDR1 and CDR2 sequences are LNHDA and SQIVND (reference sequence). V lost 2 bases to trimming and J lost 6 bases, with 11 bases between them.

The J gene is TRBJ1-2, the V gene TRBV27; 7 bases are a match to TRBD1. V dropped 5 bases and J dropped 5; count of bases not matched to a gene: 17. This CDR3 spans 17 amino acids. Per germline, CDR1 MNHEY and CDR2 SMNVEV (reference sequence). In DNA form, the CDR3 reads TGTGCCAGCAGTCCCCACCTCCCCCGACAGGGCTCATATGGCTACACCTTC. This gives the protein CASSPHLPRQGSYGYTF.

This chain connects TRBV6-5 to TRBJ2-7; possibly TRBD1 for D (5 bases). Germline CDR1 reads MNHEY; CDR2 reads SVGAGI. V gave up 0 bases and J gave up 0 bases, with 6 bases separating them. This CDR3 has 14 amino acids. CDR3 region: CASSYSTASYEQYF. CDR3 DNA: TGTGCCAGCAGTTACTCGACAGCCTCCTACGAGCAGTACTTC.

This clone was seen once. The chain employs TRBV30 and TRBJ1-6; D ambiguous. CDR1 and CDR2 from the germline V gene are GTSNPN and SVGIG (reference sequence). This CDR3 spans 15 amino acids. Trimming took 0 bases from V and 3 from J, leaving 9 bases between them. The CDR3 protein is CAWSVPPGYNSPLHF. In DNA, the CDR3 is TGTGCCTGGAGTGTCCCCCCAGGCTATAATTCACCCCTCCACTTT.

The J gene is TRBJ2-1, the V gene TRBV24-1; 12 nucleotides match TRBD2. This CDR3 has 19 amino acids. With 3 bases clipped from V and 3 bases from J, the junction kept 11 bases outside the gene matches. Germline lookup yields CDR1 KGHDR and CDR2 SFDVKD. CDR3 bases: TGTGCCACCAGTGATCATTTGACTAGCGGGGGAAGGTACTACAATGAGCAGTTCTTC. Translation: CATSDHLTSGGRYYNEQFF.

V and J are TRBV5-1 and TRBJ2-7; maybe TRBD1 (6 bases). The CDR3 runs to 14 residues. V was shortened by 2 bases and J by 6 bases, with 15 bases between the two germline ends. CDR1 and CDR2 from the germline V gene are SGHRS and YFSETQ. CDR3: CASSLSQGPVEQYF. The CDR3 DNA reads as TGCGCCAGCAGCTTAAGCCAGGGGCCCGTCGAGCAGTACTTC.

This chain connects TRBV15 to TRBJ2-1; TRBD2 agrees at 10 bases. This CDR3 has 19 residues. Germline CDR1 is LNHNV and CDR2 is YYDKDF (reference sequence). Trimming at V came to 0 bases and at J to 0 bases, leaving 8 bases not matched to a gene. DNA for the CDR3: TGTGCCACCAGCAGAGAGGCTAGCGGGGGCAAGAGCTCCTACAATGAGCAGTTCTTC. Amino acid sequence: CATSREASGGKSSYNEQFF.

This chain connects TRBV7-8 to TRBJ1-1; tentative D call: TRBD1 (6 bases). From germline, CDR1 is SGHVS and CDR2 FQNEAQ. V lost 5 bases and J lost 1, with 14 bases in between. The CDR3 runs to 15 residues. The CDR3 sequence is CASSPSSRGNTEAFF. CDR3 coding DNA: TGTGCCAGCAGCCCGTCGTCCAGGGGGAACACTGAAGCTTTCTTT. The entire variable domain, with the rest obtained from reference TRBV7-8 and TRBJ1-1, is as follows: GAGVSQSPRYKVAKRGQDVALRCDPISGHVSLFWYQQALGQGPEFLTYFQNEAQLDKSGLPSDRFFAERPEGSVSTLKIQRTQQEDSAVYLCASSPSSRGNTEAFFGQGTRLTVV.

The chain employs TRBV7-2 and TRBJ1-5; TRBD1 matches at 8 bases. Per germline, CDR1 SGHTA and CDR2 FQGNSA. The ends lost 5 bases at V and 9 bases at J; junction bases unmatched: 12. The CDR3 runs 15 residues. CDR3 loop: CASSRGQGGEGPQHF. The CDR3 DNA sequence: TGTGCCAGCAGCCGCGGACAGGGTGGAGAGGGGCCCCAGCATTTT. The full variable domain, rest sourced from reference TRBV7-2 and TRBJ1-5, is GAGVSQSPSNKVTEKGKDVELRCDPISGHTALYWYRQSLGQGLEFLIYFQGNSAPDKSGLPSDRFSAERTGGSVSTLTIQRTQQEDSAVYLCASSRGQGGEGPQHFGDGTRLSIL.

The V and J genes are TRBV9 and TRBJ1-1, with TRBD1 identical over 9 bases. Germline trimming cut 3 bases from V and 5 bases from J; bases unmatched to any gene: 8. The CDR3 has 15 amino acids. Germline-derived CDR1 and CDR2 are SGDLS and YYNGEE. CDR3 sequence: CASSETGGSGTEAFF. The CDR3 DNA follows: TGTGCCAGCAGCGAGACAGGGGGTTCGGGAACTGAAGCTTTCTTT.